One sample yielded the 29 T cell receptor beta chains listed below, sequenced in a study of T cells in Graves' hyperthyroidism and ophthalmopathy. TCR beta CDR3 region amplification was performed from RNA transcripts. An initial round of RT-PCR targeting the TCR CDR3 relied on the HTBI primer set. TCRdb re-derived calls from the multiplex PCR reads in MiXCR, one entry per CDR3 protein. The sample holds around 300,000 distinct CDR3 sequences, approximately 14% seen once. Specimen: blood. Receptors originate from a woman in her 30s with Graves' hyperthyroidism.

The chain couples TRBV20-1 to TRBJ1-3, with 7 bases matching TRBD1. Trimming cost V 6 bases and J 4 bases; bases outside gene matches: 3. The CDR3 contains 12 residues. CDR1 and CDR2 (germline): DFQATT, SNEGSKA (reference sequence). DNA for the CDR3: TGCAGTGCGACGGGACAGGGAAACACCATATATTTT. It yields the protein CSATGQGNTIYF.

The chain combines TRBV4-1 with TRBJ1-5; 9 nucleotides line up with TRBD1. The V and J ends lost 0 bases and 6 bases, in that order; junction bases with no gene match: 6. This CDR3 has 16 residues. The germline V gene encodes CDR1 MGHRA and CDR2 YSYEKL. The DNA for the CDR3 is TGCGCCAGCAGCCAAGAAGGGGGACAGGGTGGTCAGCCCCAGCATTTT. Encoded protein: CASSQEGGQGGQPQHF.

This clonotype was recorded many times. The genes are TRBV24-1 and TRBJ2-6; possibly TRBD1 for D (6 bases). Germline CDR1 KGHDR, CDR2 SFDVKD. CDR3 size: 16 residues. Deletions cut 0 bases from V and 2 bases from J, with 7 bases between. The CDR3, as DNA: TGTGCCACCAGTGATTTGAACAGGGCTGGGGCCAACGTCCTGACTTTC. Translating it yields CATSDLNRAGANVLTF.

This clonotype was detected many times. The chain links TRBV11-2 to TRBJ2-3; no clear D gene. CDR1 and CDR2 (germline): SGHAT, FQNNGV. V was trimmed by 0 bases and J by 3 bases, leaving 4 bases between them. CDR3 size: 13 residues. CDR3 residues: CASSLEGTDTQYF. CDR3 nucleotides: TGTGCCAGCAGCTTAGAGGGAACAGATACGCAGTATTTT.

The V and J genes are TRBV7-9 and TRBJ2-1; possibly TRBD1 or TRBD2 for D (5 bases each). V was shortened by 1 base and J by 7 bases, with 8 bases between the two germline ends. CDR1 and CDR2 (germline): SEHNR, FQNEAQ (reference sequence). The CDR3 consists of 13 residues. CDR3 loop: CASSLGGVNEQFF. CDR3 coding DNA: TGTGCCAGCAGCTTAGGAGGGGTGAATGAGCAGTTCTTC.

This clonotype was seen ten or more times. The DNA for the CDR3 is TGTGCCACCAGCAGAGCACGGGACACTGAAGCTTTCTTT. Its translation: CATSRARDTEAFF. The chain has TRBV15 and TRBJ1-1; unclear D gene. Germline V gives CDR1 LNHNV, CDR2 YYDKDF (reference sequence). With 1 base removed from V and 3 bases from J, the gap between germline ends came to 6 bases. The CDR3 covers 13 residues.

The sample holds many counts of this clonotype. The chain combines TRBV24-1 with TRBJ2-1, with D perhaps being TRBD1 or TRBD2 (7 bases each). Germline-derived CDR1 and CDR2 are KGHDR and SFDVKD. There are 16 residues in the CDR3. Trimming pared 4 bases from V and 1 base from J, leaving 13 bases between. In nucleotides, the CDR3 is TGTGCCACCAGTGAGGGGGGGACAGCGTCCTACAATGAGCAGTTCTTC. This gives the protein CATSEGGTASYNEQFF.

This clonotype was recorded many times. The chain links TRBV7-2 to TRBJ2-3; TRBD1 agrees at 7 bases. V lost 5 bases and J lost 2; bases outside the gene matches: 13. There are 17 residues in the CDR3. Germline V gene data show CDR1 as SGHTA and CDR2 as FQGNSA. CDR3 DNA: TGTGCCAGCAGCCTAATCGGACAGGATCGGGTCACAGATACGCAGTATTTT. Translated, it gives CASSLIGQDRVTDTQYF.

Only a few counts were recorded for this clonotype. The chain combines TRBV10-2 with TRBJ1-1; maybe TRBD1 (5 bases). Germline CDR1 is WSHSY and CDR2 is SAAADI. Trimming stripped 5 bases from V and 7 bases from J, with 20 bases between. The CDR3 extends over 15 amino acids. The CDR3 reads CASSPHVTGDLEAFF. CDR3 coding DNA: TGCGCCAGCAGTCCTCACGTGACGGGGGACCTTGAAGCTTTCTTT.

This clonotype was seen a handful of times. V usage is TRBV3-1 and J usage is TRBJ2-1; D call uncertain. Trimming took off 0 bases at V and 5 bases at J, with 8 bases between the two ends. Germline V gene data show CDR1 as LGHDT and CDR2 as YNNKEL (reference sequence). The CDR3 length is 14 residues. The DNA for the CDR3 is TGTGCCAGCAGCCAAGATCGTCAGAACAATGAGCAGTTCTTC. Amino acid sequence: CASSQDRQNNEQFF.

This clonotype was seen a handful of times. This rearrangement joins TRBV6-1 to TRBJ2-4; 9 bases are shared with TRBD1. In germline, CDR1 is MNHNS, CDR2 SASEGT. With 2 bases clipped from V and 6 bases from J, the junction kept 14 bases outside the gene matches. This CDR3 is built from 18 residues. The CDR3 DNA reads as TGTGCCAGCAGTGAATTTAGTATGGGACAGGGTAGGAGAAACATTCAGTACTTC. Translated, it gives CASSEFSMGQGRRNIQYF.

This clonotype was seen repeatedly, ten times or more. The rearrangement uses TRBV28 and TRBJ2-7, with D possibly matching TRBD1 (7 bases). Germline loops: CDR1 MDHEN, CDR2 SYDVKM. This CDR3 contains 15 residues. With 8 bases removed from V and 1 base from J, the gap between germline ends came to 18 bases. CDR3 nucleotides: TGTGCCAGCCGGGGGTTGACAGGGAAATCCTACGAGCAGTACTTC. Translated, it gives CASRGLTGKSYEQYF.

The V call is TRBV20-1, the J call TRBJ2-2; perhaps TRBD2 as D (6 bases). V lost 2 bases and J lost 5, with 18 bases in between. Germline CDR1 is DFQATT and CDR2 is SNEGSKA (reference sequence). This CDR3 is built from 16 residues. The chain's CDR3 is CSARSHWRGDTGELFF. The CDR3 region has the DNA TGCAGTGCTAGATCCCACTGGAGGGGAGATACCGGGGAGCTGTTTTTT.

The CDR3 sequence: CASSLAPSGTPYEQYF. In DNA, the CDR3 is TGTGCCAGCAGCTTAGCCCCTAGCGGGACCCCCTACGAGCAGTACTTC. J is TRBJ2-7 and V is TRBV7-6, with TRBD2 identical over 9 bases. In germline, CDR1 is SGHVS, CDR2 FNYEAQ. The ends lost 0 bases at V and 2 bases at J; junction bases unmatched: 5. The CDR3 is 16 amino acids.

This clonotype was recorded a few times. The genes are TRBV10-2 and TRBJ1-1; D unclear. Germline values: CDR1 WSHSY, CDR2 SAAADI. This CDR3 contains 12 residues. The V end was cut by 8 bases, the J end by 1 base, with 8 bases between. The CDR3 DNA sequence: TGCGCCAGCGGGCGTCAGAACACTGAAGCTTTCTTT. Its translation is CASGRQNTEAFF.

The chain has TRBV5-1 and TRBJ2-3; D assignment may be TRBD1 or TRBD2 (6 bases each). CDR3 size: 16 residues. Deletions cut 0 bases from V and 3 bases from J, with 14 bases between. CDR1 and CDR2 (germline): SGHRS, YFSETQ. The CDR3 is CASSLARGGATDTQYF. CDR3 in DNA: TGCGCCAGCAGCTTGGCCAGGGGAGGCGCTACAGATACGCAGTATTTT.

As concerns this clonotype: One base away lies a much larger clone, so this may be a sequencing read error. V is TRBV2 and J is TRBJ1-6, with TRBD1 as a possible D gene (5 bases). This CDR3 region has 14 residues. Germline-derived CDR1 and CDR2 are SNHLY and FYNNEI. CDR3 loop: CASSVRGGNSPPHF. DNA of the CDR3: TGTGCCAGCAGTGTAAGGGGAGGAAATTCACCCCCCCACTTT.

This clonotype was found many times. This chain joins TRBV6-4 and TRBJ2-1, with 14 bases matching TRBD2. This CDR3 spans 17 amino acids. Germline assignment: CDR1 MRHNA and CDR2 SNTAGT. The V and J ends lost 3 bases and 8 bases, in that order; junction bases with no gene match: 9. CDR3 in DNA: TGTGCCAGCAGTGAGGGGACTAGCGGGAGAAGATTCGATGAGCAGTTCTTC. Residues: CASSEGTSGRRFDEQFF.

This clonotype was picked up many times. This chain connects TRBV10-3 to TRBJ2-7; 10 bases fit TRBD2. The CDR3 has 19 amino acids. The germline V gene has CDR1 ENHRY and CDR2 SYGVKD. After removal of 4 bases from V and 7 bases from J, the junction contained 22 bases not matched to a gene. For the CDR3, the DNA is TGTGCCATCAGTGTCCTTGACTCCCTCCGAGCGGGAGGGCCGGGTGAGCAGTACTTC. Its translation: CAISVLDSLRAGGPGEQYF.

This clonotype was detected many times. This rearrangement joins TRBV28 to TRBJ1-3, with D perhaps matching TRBD1 (5 bases). There are 14 residues in the CDR3. Germline V gene lookup returns CDR1 MDHEN and CDR2 SYDVKM. V shed 4 bases and J shed 3 bases, with 10 bases lying between them. CDR3 residues: CASSSQGGGNTIYF. In DNA, the CDR3 is TGTGCCAGCAGTTCCCAGGGTGGTGGAAACACCATATATTTT.

This clonotype was counted between two and nine times. This sequence joins TRBV2 and TRBJ2-2, with 10 bases identical to TRBD2. Germline CDR1 is SNHLY and CDR2 is FYNNEI. This CDR3 comprises 16 residues. V gave up 3 bases and J gave up 7 bases; unmatched junction bases: 8. In nucleotides, the CDR3 is TGTGCCAGCAGTGAGCTAGCGGGAGTTGAAGGCGGGGAGCTGTTTTTT. Protein: CASSELAGVEGGELFF. The full variable domain, rest sourced from reference TRBV2 and TRBJ2-2, is EPEVTQTPSHQVTQMGQEVILRCVPISNHLYFYWYRQILGQKVEFLVSFYNNEISEKSEIFDDQFSVERPDGSNFTLKIRSTKLEDSAMYFCASSELAGVEGGELFFGEGSRLTVL.

The chain recombines TRBV5-1 with TRBJ2-1; 12 bases align to TRBD2. Germline CDR1 reads SGHRS; CDR2 reads YFSETQ. The CDR3 sequence is 15 residues long. V lost 3 bases, J lost 12 bases, and 10 bases stayed unmatched. CDR3 nucleotide sequence: TGCGCCAGCAGCTCAGCTAGCGGGAGGGCCGGGGGGCAGTTCTTC. The encoded protein is CASSSASGRAGGQFF. The whole variable domain, filled in from reference TRBV5-1 and TRBJ2-1, reads KAGVTQTPRYLIKTRGQQVTLSCSPISGHRSVSWYQQTPGQGLQFLFEYFSETQRNKGNFPGRFSGRQFSNSRSEMNVSTLELGDSALYLCASSSASGRAGGQFFGPGTRLTVL.

This clonotype appeared a few times. The rearrangement joins TRBV28 to TRBJ2-3, with D possibly being TRBD1 (7 bases). V shed 5 bases and J shed 4 bases, with 13 bases lying between them. Germline V gene lookup returns CDR1 MDHEN and CDR2 SYDVKM. The CDR3 length is 14 residues. CDR3 residues: CASSGGRGADTQYF. CDR3 coding DNA: TGTGCCAGCAGTGGAGGCAGGGGGGCAGATACGCAGTATTTT. The variable domain in full, completed from reference TRBV28 and TRBJ2-3, reads DVKVTQSSRYLVKRTGEKVFLECVQDMDHENMFWYRQDPGLGLRLIYFSYDVKMKEKGDIPEGYSVSREKKERFSLILESASTNQTSMYLCASSGGRGADTQYFGPGTRLTVL.

This chain connects TRBV6-1 to TRBJ2-1; D not certain. The CDR3 runs to 12 residues. Trimming took off 6 bases at V and 5 bases at J, with 8 bases between the two ends. Germline CDR1 reads MNHNS; CDR2 reads SASEGT. CDR3 loop: CASSTTNNEQFF. As DNA, the CDR3 is TGTGCCAGCAGCACCACCAACAATGAGCAGTTCTTC.

V is TRBV18 and J is TRBJ2-7; D is tentatively TRBD1 or TRBD2 (5 bases each). Germline loops: CDR1 KGHSH, CDR2 LQKENI. The V and J ends lost 3 bases and 4 bases respectively, with 19 bases between them. The CDR3 is 16 residues long. The CDR3 sequence: CASSPARAGKVYEQYF. CDR3 bases: TGTGCCAGCTCACCTGCGAGGGCAGGGAAGGTATACGAGCAGTACTTC. Full variable domain (missing parts from reference TRBV18 and TRBJ2-7): NAGVMQNPRHLVRRRGQEARLRCSPMKGHSHVYWYRQLPEEGLKFMVYLQKENIIDESGMPKERFSAEFPKEGPSILRIQQVVRGDSAAYFCASSPARAGKVYEQYFGPGTRLTVT.

The V gene is TRBV3-1, the J gene TRBJ2-1; 9 bases map to TRBD2. Germline V gives CDR1 LGHDT, CDR2 YNNKEL (reference sequence). CDR3 length: 17 amino acids. The V gene end was trimmed by 0 bases and the J gene end by 3 bases; junction bases not matched to a gene: 6. DNA for the CDR3: TGTGCCAGCAGCCAAGATTTACTAGCGGGTGGCTACAATGAGCAGTTCTTC. Protein: CASSQDLLAGGYNEQFF.

V usage is TRBV20-1 and J usage is TRBJ2-1; TRBD2 agrees at 9 bases. CDR1 and CDR2 from the germline V gene are DFQATT and SNEGSKA (reference sequence). The CDR3 is made up of 16 amino acids. The junction had 5 bases not matched to a gene; V was cut back by 2 bases and J by 0 bases. The CDR3 reads CSARTSGPSSYNEQFF. The CDR3 DNA reads TGCAGTGCTAGAACTAGCGGGCCCAGCTCCTACAATGAGCAGTTCTTC.

A word on this clonotype: The junction does not match germline at one end; this may be a read error. V gene TRBV2 combines with J gene TRBJ1-6, with TRBD1 as a possible D gene (5 bases). The CDR3 length is 14 residues. The germline V gene encodes CDR1 SNHLY and CDR2 FYNNEI. The CDR3 protein is CASQRGAGNSSLHF. DNA for the CDR3: TGTGCCAGCCAACGGGGCGCCGGGAATTCATCCCTCCACTTT. Full variable domain (remainder filled in from reference TRBV2 and TRBJ1-6): EPEVTQTPSHQVTQMGQEVILRCVPISNHLYFYWYRQILGQKVEFLVSFYNNEISEKSEIFDDQFSVERPDGSNFTLKIRSTKLEDSAMYFCASQRGAGNSSLHFGNGTRLTVT.

On this clonotype itself: Given a much more abundant clone one base away, this may be a read error. The chain is built from TRBV7-9 and TRBJ2-1; 12 bases align to TRBD1. With 1 base clipped from V and 9 bases from J, the junction kept 7 bases outside the gene matches. This CDR3 has 16 residues. The germline CDR1 and CDR2 sequences are SEHNR and FQNEAQ (reference sequence). The CDR3 protein is CASSLGTGTGGSEQFF. For the CDR3, the DNA is TGTGCCAGCAGCTTAGGGACCGGGACAGGGGGCAGTGAGCAGTTCTTC.